Included here is one TCR beta chain sequence, with context. The source material, RNA transcripts, was used to amplify TCR beta CDR3 regions. First-round RT-PCR targeting the TCR CDR3 was performed with the HTBI primer set. TCRdb reprocessed the multiplex PCR reads with MiXCR, giving one entry per CDR3 protein. The sample contains about 840,000 distinct CDR3 sequences, roughly 40% of which appear only once. This sample was included in a study of T cells in Graves' hyperthyroidism and ophthalmopathy. Under 12 ml fresh peripheral blood yielded the PBMCs. Trimming stripped 2 bases from V and 7 bases from J, with 8 bases between. The CDR3 totals 13 residues. Germline loops: CDR1 ENHRY, CDR2 SYGVKD.

This sequence joins TRBV10-3 and TRBJ2-2; a weak D match, TRBD1 (6 bases). Sequencing used blood. The TCR originated in a man between 18 and 29 years old with Graves' hyperthyroidism. This CDR3 is CAISERDNGELFF. The CDR3 DNA sequence: TGTGCCATCAGTGAGCGGGACAACGGGGAGCTGTTTTTT.